This entry lists 10 T cell receptor beta chains sequenced from one sample in a study of T cells in Graves' hyperthyroidism and ophthalmopathy. Amplified TCR beta CDR3 regions derived from RNA transcripts. When the TCR CDR3 underwent first-round RT-PCR, the HTBI primer set was used. TCRdb itself ran the multiplex PCR reads through MiXCR, one entry per CDR3 protein. The table shows 400,000 to 550,000 distinct CDR3 sequences, with approximately 24% occurring only once. The sequencing input was blood. The receptors originated from a woman younger than 45 with Graves' ophthalmopathy.

In this sample, this clonotype turned up a few times. The rearrangement joins TRBV20-1 to TRBJ2-7, with 9 bases fitting TRBD2. The germline V gene encodes CDR1 DFQATT and CDR2 SNEGSKA (reference sequence). The length of the CDR3 is 14 residues. V was clipped by 6 bases and J by 3 bases; unmatched bases: 9. The CDR3 sequence is CSAVRAGGNYEQYF. CDR3 nucleotides: TGCAGTGCGGTCCGAGCGGGAGGAAACTACGAGCAGTACTTC.

This clonotype was counted ten times or more. The junction departs from germline at one end; a sequencing error may be responsible. The gene calls are TRBV5-1 and TRBJ1-1, with TRBD1 matching 8 bases. The CDR3 consists of 13 residues. The germline V gene encodes CDR1 SGHRS and CDR2 YFSETQ. The DNA of the CDR3 is TGTGCCAGCAGTTTAGACAGGGGAACTGAAGCTTTCTTT. Translating gives CASSLDRGTEAFF.

The chain combines TRBV9 with TRBJ1-2; 10 bases fit TRBD1. CDR3 size: 17 residues. Looked up from germline, CDR1 is SGDLS and CDR2 is YYNGEE. Trimming removed 1 base from V and 8 bases from J; junction bases left unmatched: 14. DNA for the CDR3: TGTGCCAGCAGCGTAAGCGACCCGACAGGGGGCGCGTGGGGCTACACCTTC. It codes for CASSVSDPTGGAWGYTF.

J is TRBJ2-7 and V is TRBV4-1, with 8 bases matching TRBD1. V lost 4 bases, J lost 1 base, and 6 bases stayed unmatched. The germline CDR1 and CDR2 sequences are MGHRA and YSYEKL. This CDR3 spans 15 amino acids. The CDR3 loop reads CASSLQGASSYEQYF. The CDR3 DNA reads TGCGCCAGCAGCCTCCAGGGGGCCAGTTCCTACGAGCAGTACTTC.

This clonotype occurred a few times. The chain has TRBV3-1 and TRBJ2-7; D uncertain. V was shortened by 0 bases and J by 4 bases, with 10 bases between the two germline ends. The CDR3 loop spans 14 amino acids. Germline V CDR1 and CDR2: LGHDT, YNNKEL (reference sequence). CDR3: CASSQDVARYEQYF. The CDR3 region has the DNA TGTGCCAGCAGCCAAGATGTGGCCCGGTACGAGCAGTACTTC.

This chain uses TRBV6-4 with TRBJ2-7; no definite D call. Trimming cost V 3 bases and J 1 base, with 13 bases left between them. Germline CDR1 reads MRHNA; CDR2 reads SNTAGT. The CDR3 loop spans 15 amino acids. The CDR3 protein is CASSEVGIRSYEQYF. The CDR3 coding sequence is TGTGCCAGCAGTGAAGTTGGGATTAGGTCCTACGAGCAGTACTTC.

Only a few counts were recorded for this clonotype. The chain employs TRBV18 and TRBJ1-1, with D perhaps TRBD1 (5 bases). Germline lookup yields CDR1 KGHSH and CDR2 LQKENI. CDR3 length: 13 amino acids. Trimming left V 2 bases short and J 5 bases short, with 9 bases between. The CDR3 sequence is CASSPAGRTEAFF. DNA for the CDR3: TGTGCCAGCTCACCAGCAGGGAGGACTGAAGCTTTCTTT.

This chain links TRBV12-3 or TRBV12-4 with TRBJ1-1; no clear D. V shed 5 bases and J shed 6 bases, with 10 bases lying between them. This CDR3 contains 12 residues. CDR3 sequence: CASSDSGSEAFF. In DNA form, the CDR3 reads TGTGCCAGCAGTGATTCGGGGTCTGAAGCTTTCTTT.

This clonotype was counted a few times. The chain uses TRBV4-1 and TRBJ2-7; 7 bases are a match to TRBD1. The J segment lost 1 base and the V segment lost 2 bases, leaving 5 bases of the junction unmatched. The CDR3 runs to 15 residues. CDR1 MGHRA and CDR2 YSYEKL come from the germline V gene. DNA for the CDR3: TGCGCCAGCAGCCAACCACAGGGGATATCCTACGAGCAGTACTTC. Its translation: CASSQPQGISYEQYF.

This clonotype came up many times. The chain joins TRBV12-5 to TRBJ1-5, with TRBD1 matching over 8 bases. V shed 2 bases and J 7 bases; nucleotides not matched to a gene: 1. The CDR3 contains 13 residues. Germline values: CDR1 LGHNT, CDR2 FRNRAP. DNA of the CDR3: TGTGCTAGTGGTTTGACAGGGGGGCAGCCCCAGCATTTT. Its translation is CASGLTGGQPQHF. The entire variable domain, with the rest obtained from reference TRBV12-5 and TRBJ1-5, is as follows: DARVTQTPRHKVTEMGQEVTMRCQPILGHNTVFWYRQTMMQGLELLAYFRNRAPLDDSGMPKDRFSAEMPDATLATLKIQPSEPRDSAVYFCASGLTGGQPQHFGDGTRLSIL.